This T cell receptor (beta chain) was identified in a study of blood T cell repertoires in COVID-19. Study overall: T cells, B-cell-depleted T cells, or PBMCs supplied cDNA or gDNA.

Trimming cost V 0 bases and J 6 bases; bases outside gene matches: 4. The germline CDR1 and CDR2 sequences are SGHNT and YENEEA. This CDR3 is built from 15 residues. This clone was recorded once. Assignment of participants to cohorts was predicated upon participant-reported clinical history. The method was immunoSEQ multiplex PCR; TCRdb's version includes in-frame clones alone and lacks a portion of them. The data show a few hundred thousand clones, 75% to 85% seen once. The origin of this receptor is a woman aged 40 to 50 with acute COVID-19. The gene calls are TRBV11-3 and TRBJ2-1; 8 bases agree with TRBD2. Sequenced: PBMCs or T cells enriched from blood (not recorded which). The CDR3 region has the DNA TGTGCCAGCAGCTTAGATAGCGGGATCGCCAATGAGCAGTTCTTC. Translating it yields CASSLDSGIANEQFF.